The clone carrying this T cell receptor beta chain was detected only a few times. Its antigen is unknown. Other DNA sequences from this sample encode an identical CDR3 as well. All the people who gave samples were healthy bone marrow donors. The data were taken from a study of cytomegalovirus exposure and HLA in healthy donors. The PCR had 60 Vbeta and 13 Jbeta primers. Sequencing used immunoSEQ multiplex PCR; TCRdb keeps in-frame clones, though not all of them. The sample holds 100,000 or so clones, under 80% seen once. Germline V lookup: CDR1 MNHNY, CDR2 SVGAGI (reference sequence). Trimming removed 5 bases at V and 0 bases at J, with 14 bases between. CDR3 size: 15 residues. Findings of the study overall: Generally TCR sequences proved uncommon, though certain public TCRs appeared in numerous donors. With later analysis, a missense DCLRE1C variant became linked to TCR beta V- and J-gene trimming.

Sequencing used PBMCs. This TCR was recovered from a man aged 25 to 45 in good health and CMV-seropositive. This chain uses TRBV6-6 with TRBJ2-7, with D maybe TRBD1 (5 bases). The CDR3 is CASSPPADSSYEQYF. In DNA, the CDR3 is TGTGCCAGCAGTCCCCCCGCCGACAGCTCCTACGAGCAGTACTTC.